Each of the 20 T cell receptor beta chains below was sequenced from the same sample in a study of technical replicates of blood from a few donors. The repertoire was sequenced with immunoSEQ multiplex PCR; TCRdb's copy has only in-frame clones and lacks some. The sample contains 67,000 or so clones, just under 95% of which appear only once. Sequencing was carried out using T cells isolated from PBMCs. The receptors derive from a human donor in good health.

The table lists this clone with a few counts. The chain links TRBV18 to TRBJ2-5; a possible D gene is TRBD1 (6 bases). CDR1 is KGHSH, CDR2 LQKENI, per germline. Trimming shortened V by 0 bases and J by 4 bases, and 12 bases separated the two germline ends. This CDR3 spans 15 amino acids. CDR3 nucleotides: TGTGCCAGCTCACCACCGCCCAGGGGTGGAGAGACCCAGTACTTC. It translates to CASSPPPRGGETQYF. Full variable domain (rest looked up from reference TRBV18 and TRBJ2-5): NAGVMQNPRHLVRRRGQEARLRCSPMKGHSHVYWYRQLPEEGLKFMVYLQKENIIDESGMPKERFSAEFPKEGPSILRIQQVVRGDSAAYFCASSPPPRGGETQYFGPGTRLLVL.

This chain links TRBV4-1 with TRBJ2-3, with 11 nucleotides matching TRBD2. CDR1 MGHRA and CDR2 YSYEKL come from the germline V gene. Unmatched junction bases numbered 3, after V lost 1 base and J lost 0 bases. This CDR3 has 17 residues. The CDR3 region has the DNA TGCGCCAGCAGCCAAGCTAGCGGGAGGACTAGCACAGATACGCAGTATTTT. This translates into CASSQASGRTSTDTQYF.

The V gene is TRBV7-2, the J gene TRBJ2-2, with 7 positions matching TRBD2. The V segment lost 1 base and the J segment 0 bases; nucleotides outside the gene matches: 8. The germline V gene encodes CDR1 SGHTA and CDR2 FQGNSA. The CDR3 sequence is 18 residues long. CDR3 in amino acids: CASSLVLLASANTGELFF. CDR3 nucleotide sequence: TGTGCCAGCAGCTTAGTCCTACTAGCGTCTGCGAACACCGGGGAGCTGTTTTTT.

The rearrangement joins TRBV6-5 to TRBJ2-7; D is possibly TRBD2 (6 bases). Between the trimmed V and J ends, which lost 4 bases and 0 bases, there was a span of 13 bases. The CDR3 sequence is 15 residues long. Germline assignment: CDR1 MNHEY and CDR2 SVGAGI. For the CDR3, the DNA is TGTGCCAGCAGTTCACCGGGGGAGACCTCCTACGAGCAGTACTTC. This gives the protein CASSSPGETSYEQYF.

Notes on this clone: This sample also contains other DNA sequences that code for the same CDR3. The chain is built from TRBV4-1 and TRBJ2-7; 11 nucleotides agree with TRBD2. The CDR3 is 14 amino acids. V shed 1 base, J shed 4 bases, and the junction held 0 bases outside the gene matches. Germline CDR1 is MGHRA and CDR2 is YSYEKL. The CDR3 DNA follows: TGCGCCAGCAGCCAAGGACTAGCGGGATACGAGCAGTACTTC. Encoded protein: CASSQGLAGYEQYF.

The rearrangement uses TRBV21-1 and TRBJ1-4; TRBD1, the D gene given by the table, was not confirmed from the DNA. TRBV21-1 is flagged as a pseudogene. This CDR3 comprises 16 residues. Written as DNA, the CDR3 is TGTGCCAGCAGCAAAACGGTAGGGGTAACTAATGAAAAACTGTTTTTT. Translation gives CASSKTVGVTNEKLFF.

The chain joins TRBV5-5 to TRBJ2-7; D gene ambiguous. The V gene lost 0 bases and the J gene lost 3 bases, with 7 bases spanning the gap. The CDR3 length is 13 residues. Germline V gene sequence: CDR1 SGHKS, CDR2 YYEKEE (reference sequence). CDR3 bases: TGTGCCAGCAGCTTGGAGCCTCACTACGAGCAGTACTTC. Amino acid sequence: CASSLEPHYEQYF.

The rearrangement uses TRBV28 and TRBJ2-1, with TRBD1 identical over 7 bases. Unmatched junction bases numbered 8, after V lost 3 bases and J lost 12 bases. The CDR3 has 13 amino acids. Germline V CDR1 and CDR2: MDHEN, SYDVKM. In nucleotides, the CDR3 is TGTGCCAGCAGTTTGGGACAGACAAATCGGCAGTTCTTC. It specifies CASSLGQTNRQFF.

This clone was found once. The chain's CDR3 is CSVVVTGDYEQYF. The CDR3 DNA reads TGCAGCGTTGTTGTGACAGGAGACTACGAGCAGTACTTC. The chain uses TRBV29-1 and TRBJ2-7, with a possible D match to TRBD1 (6 bases). Germline V gene sequence: CDR1 SQVTM, CDR2 ANQGSEA. The CDR3 totals 13 residues. V lost 4 bases and J lost 3, with 13 bases in between.

The chain joins TRBV14 to TRBJ2-2; D is perhaps TRBD1 (5 bases). The V end lost 4 bases, the J end lost 2 bases, and 14 bases lay between the germline ends. The length of the CDR3 is 16 residues. Looked up from germline, CDR1 is SGHDN and CDR2 is FVKESK. The chain's CDR3 is CASSPRRTLNTGELFF. CDR3 coding DNA: TGTGCCAGCAGCCCTAGACGGACATTAAACACCGGGGAGCTGTTTTTT.

This clone has only one observation. This chain links TRBV7-2 with TRBJ1-1; TRBD1 matches at 7 bases. Germline loops: CDR1 SGHTA, CDR2 FQGNSA. This CDR3 spans 15 amino acids. V dropped 1 base and J dropped 2; count of bases not matched to a gene: 4. The CDR3 loop is CASSLVTGANTEAFF. In DNA, the CDR3 is TGTGCCAGCAGCTTAGTAACAGGGGCTAACACTGAAGCTTTCTTT.

The chain joins TRBV11-2 to TRBJ2-7; D call uncertain. V was clipped by 5 bases and J by 2 bases, with 4 bases between them. Germline CDR1 SGHAT, CDR2 FQNNGV. This CDR3 spans 11 amino acids. This CDR3 is CASSLPYEQYF. The DNA for the CDR3 is TGTGCCAGCAGCCTCCCCTACGAGCAGTACTTC.

The V gene is TRBV4-1, the J gene TRBJ2-3; 8 bases match TRBD1. With V trimmed by 1 base and J by 3 bases, 9 bases remained unmatched. CDR3 length: 17 residues. The germline CDR1 and CDR2 sequences are MGHRA and YSYEKL. CDR3 sequence reads: CASSQGGPGGLTDTQYF. CDR3 DNA sequence: TGCGCCAGCAGCCAAGGAGGTCCAGGGGGCCTGACAGATACGCAGTATTTT.

The chain uses TRBV4-2 and TRBJ2-1; TRBD2 matches at 7 bases. Germline V gives CDR1 LGHNA, CDR2 YNFKEQ. V was pared by 1 base and J by 0 bases, with 3 bases of the junction left unmatched. There are 16 residues in the CDR3. The CDR3 region has the DNA TGTGCCAGCAGCCAAGGGGGAGGGCCCTCCTACAATGAGCAGTTCTTC. Amino acid sequence: CASSQGGGPSYNEQFF.

V is TRBV5-1 and J is TRBJ2-2; TRBD2 agrees at 13 bases. The J segment lost 4 bases and the V segment lost 5 bases, leaving 5 bases of the junction unmatched. The CDR3 consists of 16 residues. Germline values: CDR1 SGHRS, CDR2 YFSETQ. The DNA of the CDR3 is TGCGCCAGCAGACCGGGACTAGCGGGAATCACCGGGGAGCTGTTTTTT. It specifies CASRPGLAGITGELFF.

The chain carries TRBV4-1 and TRBJ1-1; TRBD1 matches 10 bases. Germline-derived CDR1 and CDR2 are MGHRA and YSYEKL. J was trimmed by 1 base and V by 1 base; bases with no gene match: 6. The CDR3 sequence is 17 residues long. CDR3 sequence: CASSQGDRGFGNTEAFF. The CDR3 DNA is TGCGCCAGCAGCCAAGGGGACAGGGGTTTTGGGAACACTGAAGCTTTCTTT.

This sequence joins TRBV25-1 and TRBJ2-1, with TRBD2 matching over 10 bases. This CDR3 has 17 residues. J was trimmed by 3 bases and V by 8 bases; bases with no gene match: 13. Germline V CDR1 and CDR2: MGHDK, SYGVNS. CDR3 residues: CASEPQTSGLYYNEQFF. DNA of the CDR3: TGTGCCAGCGAACCCCAGACTAGCGGGCTTTACTACAATGAGCAGTTCTTC.

The chain combines TRBV2 with TRBJ2-5, with 8 bases lining up with TRBD2. Trimming took 9 bases from V and 2 from J; bases not matched to a gene: 11. This CDR3 has 15 amino acids. Germline lookup yields CDR1 SNHLY and CDR2 FYNNEI. The CDR3, as DNA: TGTGCCAGTGGTTTAGCGGGAATAATTCAAGAGACCCAGTACTTC. It codes for CASGLAGIIQETQYF.

This clone was counted a single time. The chain links TRBV25-1 to TRBJ2-7; TRBD2 might be the D (6 bases). V lost 8 bases and J lost 0, with 11 bases in between. CDR3 length equals 13 residues. CDR1 and CDR2 (germline): MGHDK, SYGVNS. CDR3 nucleotide sequence: TGTGCCAGCGGCGGGACCTACTCCTACGAGCAGTACTTC. Residues: CASGGTYSYEQYF.

This clone appeared a single time. This chain connects TRBV9 to TRBJ2-3; 8 nucleotides match TRBD2. CDR3 length: 16 residues. V dropped 0 bases and J dropped 2; count of bases not matched to a gene: 5. The germline gives CDR1 SGDLS, CDR2 YYNGEE. This CDR3 reads CASSVGAGGYTDTQYF. CDR3 coding DNA: TGTGCCAGCAGCGTAGGGGCGGGAGGCTACACAGATACGCAGTATTTT.